Listed below are T cell receptor beta chains from one sample, sequenced in a study of T cell repertoires in aging, cancer and after chemotherapy. TCRdb analysed the multiplex PCR reads with MiXCR anew, one entry per CDR3 protein. The sample has 19,000 or so distinct CDR3 sequences, 30% to 45% seen once; the top ten hold under 20%. Sequencing was carried out using blood. Every receptor here comes from a human donor with a solid tumor. Both conserved end residues are part of each CDR3. D genes are given only for firm matches. The size field is filled for only some rows; it gives once, few, many or a size class.

v_gene: TRBV6-5
d_gene: .
len: 13
j_gene: TRBJ1-4
abundance: few
CDR3nt: TGTGCCAGCAGGTGGAGGGTTAATGAAAAACTGTTTTTT
CDR3aa: CASRWRVNEKLFF

v_gene: TRBV27
d_gene: .
len: 14
j_gene: TRBJ1-2
abundance: .
CDR3nt: TGTGCCAGCAGTTTAACAGCCGCTAACTATGGCTACACCTTC
CDR3aa: CASSLTAANYGYTF

v_gene: TRBV6-1
d_gene: .
len: 12
j_gene: TRBJ1-5
abundance: .
CDR3nt: TGTGCCAGCAGTGATTCCCGGGGGCCCCAGCATTTT
CDR3aa: CASSDSRGPQHF

v_gene: TRBV27
d_gene: TRBD2
len: 14
j_gene: TRBJ2-7
abundance: .
CDR3nt: TGTGCCAGCAAGCGGGGGGGACACTCCTACGAGCAGTACTTC
CDR3aa: CASKRGGHSYEQYF

v_gene: TRBV5-4
d_gene: .
len: 14
j_gene: TRBJ1-2
abundance: .
CDR3nt: TGTGCCAGCAGCACTCCGGGACCGATCTATGGCTACACCTTC
CDR3aa: CASSTPGPIYGYTF

v_gene: TRBV6-1
d_gene: .
len: 13
j_gene: TRBJ1-2
abundance: .
CDR3nt: TGTGCCAGCAGTGAAGCGGGAAACTATGGCTACACCTTC
CDR3aa: CASSEAGNYGYTF

v_gene: TRBV28
d_gene: .
len: 15
j_gene: TRBJ1-1
abundance: .
CDR3nt: TGTGCCAGCAGTCCCGTCTGGGGATTAGACACTGAAGCTTTCTTT
CDR3aa: CASSPVWGLDTEAFF

v_gene: TRBV7-9
d_gene: .
len: 14
j_gene: TRBJ2-1
abundance: .
CDR3nt: TGTGCCAGCAGCTTAGCGGTTGGGCAGCAAGAGCAGTTCTTC
CDR3aa: CASSLAVGQQEQFF

v_gene: TRBV27
d_gene: TRBD2
len: 14
j_gene: TRBJ2-1
abundance: few
CDR3nt: TGTGCCAGCAGTTTTTCTAGCGGGAGTAATGAGCAGTTCTTC
CDR3aa: CASSFSSGSNEQFF

v_gene: TRBV5-6
d_gene: TRBD1
len: 18
j_gene: TRBJ1-2
abundance: .
CDR3nt: TGTGCCAGCAGCCCGGGCGGGACAGATCCTTACTCTAACTATGGCTACACCTTC
CDR3aa: CASSPGGTDPYSNYGYTF

v_gene: TRBV7-9
d_gene: TRBD1
len: 16
j_gene: TRBJ2-3
abundance: .
CDR3nt: TGTGCCAGCAGCTTAGGGACAGGGGGCGCAGGAGATACGCAGTATTTT
CDR3aa: CASSLGTGGAGDTQYF

v_gene: TRBV15
d_gene: TRBD1
len: 16
j_gene: TRBJ2-1
abundance: once
CDR3nt: TGTGCCACCAGCAGAGAGACAGGGGGCTCCTACAATGAGCAGTTCTTC
CDR3aa: CATSRETGGSYNEQFF

v_gene: TRBV6-1
d_gene: .
len: 15
j_gene: TRBJ1-6
abundance: few
CDR3nt: TGTGCCAGCAGGACACCTACACCCTATAATTCACCCCTCCACTTT
CDR3aa: CASRTPTPYNSPLHF

v_gene: TRBV6-1
d_gene: TRBD2
len: 15
j_gene: TRBJ2-1
abundance: .
CDR3nt: TGTGCCAGCAGCCCCAGCGGGGGGCCCTACAATGAGCAGTTCTTC
CDR3aa: CASSPSGGPYNEQFF

v_gene: TRBV12-5
d_gene: .
len: 11
j_gene: TRBJ2-3
abundance: .
CDR3nt: TGTGCTAGTGGGACCGCCAATACGCAGTATTTT
CDR3aa: CASGTANTQYF

v_gene: TRBV27
d_gene: .
len: 13
j_gene: TRBJ2-3
abundance: .
CDR3nt: TGTGCCAGCAAACACAGGGTTTCAGATACGCAGTATTTT
CDR3aa: CASKHRVSDTQYF

v_gene: TRBV7-6
d_gene: TRBD2
len: 17
j_gene: TRBJ2-7
abundance: few
CDR3nt: TGTGCCAGCAGCTCCCTAGCCCCGGGGACTAGTTCCGACGAGCAGTACTTC
CDR3aa: CASSSLAPGTSSDEQYF

v_gene: TRBV7-3
d_gene: .
len: 14
j_gene: TRBJ2-7
abundance: .
CDR3nt: TGTGCCAGCAGCTTCTCCGGGGGCCACTACGAGCAGTACTTC
CDR3aa: CASSFSGGHYEQYF

v_gene: TRBV6-6
d_gene: TRBD1
len: 18
j_gene: TRBJ1-1
abundance: few
CDR3nt: TGTGCCAGCAGCTACGAACCCGGGACAGGGGGGCATAAAACTCTGGCTTTCTTT
CDR3aa: CASSYEPGTGGHKTLAFF

v_gene: TRBV29-1
d_gene: .
len: 11
j_gene: TRBJ2-7
abundance: few
CDR3nt: TGCAGCGTTCTCCTTACCTACGAGCAGTACTTC
CDR3aa: CSVLLTYEQYF

v_gene: TRBV15
d_gene: TRBD1
len: 15
j_gene: TRBJ2-1
abundance: .
CDR3nt: TGTGCCACCAGCAGAGGTAACAGGGGGAGGAGTGAGCAGTTCTTC
CDR3aa: CATSRGNRGRSEQFF

v_gene: TRBV12-3/TRBV12-4
d_gene: .
len: 13
j_gene: TRBJ2-3
abundance: few
CDR3nt: TGTGCCAGCAGTCTAGCCGCTCTGGATACGCAGTATTTT
CDR3aa: CASSLAALDTQYF

v_gene: TRBV30
d_gene: .
len: 14
j_gene: TRBJ2-2
abundance: medium-sized
CDR3nt: TGTGCCTGGAGTGCCCGACACTTCACCGGGGAGCTGTTTTTT
CDR3aa: CAWSARHFTGELFF

v_gene: TRBV19
d_gene: .
len: 16
j_gene: TRBJ2-5
abundance: few
CDR3nt: TGTGCCAGTAGTTCCGCTGGAGGACACCCCCAAGAGACCCAGTACTTC
CDR3aa: CASSSAGGHPQETQYF

v_gene: TRBV30
d_gene: .
len: 14
j_gene: TRBJ1-5
abundance: .
CDR3nt: TGTGCCTGGGCCCGGGGCCCCCTGGGGCAGCCCCAGCATTTT
CDR3aa: CAWARGPLGQPQHF

v_gene: TRBV27
d_gene: TRBD2
len: 15
j_gene: TRBJ2-1
abundance: .
CDR3nt: TGTGCCAGCAGTGCCGGGACTAGCGGGAGTATTGAGCAGTTCTTC
CDR3aa: CASSAGTSGSIEQFF

v_gene: TRBV6-5
d_gene: TRBD2
len: 15
j_gene: TRBJ2-2
abundance: few
CDR3nt: TGTGCCAGCAGAACACTAGCGGGAGAGGCTGGGGAGCTGTTTTTT
CDR3aa: CASRTLAGEAGELFF

v_gene: TRBV27
d_gene: .
len: 14
j_gene: TRBJ2-1
abundance: .
CDR3nt: TGTGCCAGCAGTTTATCGTCGCCGGGCAATGAGCAGTTCTTC
CDR3aa: CASSLSSPGNEQFF

v_gene: TRBV5-3
d_gene: TRBD2
len: 17
j_gene: TRBJ2-3
abundance: .
CDR3nt: TGTGCCAGAAGCTTGGGACTAGCGGGAGGTAACACAGATACGCAGTATTTT
CDR3aa: CARSLGLAGGNTDTQYF

v_gene: TRBV6-4
d_gene: .
len: 11
j_gene: TRBJ2-1
abundance: few
CDR3nt: TGTGCCAGCAGGGACGCGGATGAGCAGTTCTTC
CDR3aa: CASRDADEQFF

v_gene: TRBV19
d_gene: TRBD1
len: 14
j_gene: TRBJ1-4
abundance: .
CDR3nt: TGTGCCAGTAGTCTCCGGGACAGTGGCGAAAAACTGTTTTTT
CDR3aa: CASSLRDSGEKLFF

v_gene: TRBV27
d_gene: TRBD2
len: 16
j_gene: TRBJ2-7
abundance: .
CDR3nt: TGTGCCAGCAGTTTACCGCCGGGACTAGCGGGCCACGAGCAGTACTTC
CDR3aa: CASSLPPGLAGHEQYF

v_gene: TRBV5-1
d_gene: .
len: 12
j_gene: TRBJ2-7
abundance: .
CDR3nt: TGCGCCAGCAGCTTGGAAGGGAGCGAGCAGTACTTC
CDR3aa: CASSLEGSEQYF

v_gene: TRBV18
d_gene: .
len: 16
j_gene: TRBJ2-3
abundance: few
CDR3nt: TGTGCCAGCTCACCTGCTCCTTTTCAGAGCACAGATACGCAGTATTTT
CDR3aa: CASSPAPFQSTDTQYF